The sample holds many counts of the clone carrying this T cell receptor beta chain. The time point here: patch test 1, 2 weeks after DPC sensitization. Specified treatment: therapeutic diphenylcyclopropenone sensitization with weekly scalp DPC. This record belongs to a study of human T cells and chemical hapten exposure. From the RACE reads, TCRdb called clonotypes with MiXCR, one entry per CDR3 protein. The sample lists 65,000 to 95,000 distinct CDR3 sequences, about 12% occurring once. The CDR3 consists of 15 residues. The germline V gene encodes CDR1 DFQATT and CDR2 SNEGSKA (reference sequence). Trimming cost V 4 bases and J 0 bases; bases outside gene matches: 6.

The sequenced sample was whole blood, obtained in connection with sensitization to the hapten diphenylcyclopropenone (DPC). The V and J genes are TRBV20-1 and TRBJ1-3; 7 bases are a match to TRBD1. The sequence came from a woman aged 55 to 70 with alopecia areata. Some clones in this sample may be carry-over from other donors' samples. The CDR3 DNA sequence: TGCAGTGCTAATCCCGGACAGGCCTCTGGAAACACCATATATTTT. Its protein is CSANPGQASGNTIYF.